This T cell receptor (beta chain) was captured by sequencing in a study of cytomegalovirus exposure and HLA in healthy donors. Assay: immunoSEQ multiplex PCR; the TCRdb copy retains only in-frame clones and omits some. Of a few hundred thousand clones in the sample, 86% were seen once. The germline gives CDR1 PRHDT, CDR2 FYEKMQ (reference sequence). The CDR3 loop spans 16 amino acids. Trimming removed 5 bases at V and 0 bases at J, with 16 bases between. The V gene is TRBV13, the J gene TRBJ1-1; possible D gene TRBD1, 5 bases. This receptor was identified in a young woman in good health and CMV-seronegative. Sample: PBMCs. The CDR3, as DNA: TGTGCCAGCAGCCCTTCGGGGGTTCCAATGAACACTGAAGCTTTCTTT. It translates to CASSPSGVPMNTEAFF.